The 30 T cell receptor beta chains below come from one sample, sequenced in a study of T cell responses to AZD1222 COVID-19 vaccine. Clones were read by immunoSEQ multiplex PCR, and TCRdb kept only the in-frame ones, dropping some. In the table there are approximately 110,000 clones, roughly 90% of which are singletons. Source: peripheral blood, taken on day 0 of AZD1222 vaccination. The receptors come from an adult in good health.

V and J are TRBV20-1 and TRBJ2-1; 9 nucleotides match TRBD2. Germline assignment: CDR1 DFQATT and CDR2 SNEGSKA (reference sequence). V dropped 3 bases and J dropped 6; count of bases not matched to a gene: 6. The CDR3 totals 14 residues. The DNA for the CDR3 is TGCAGTGCTAGTTTGCGGGGGGGCGTCAATGAGCAGTTCTTC. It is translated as CSASLRGGVNEQFF.

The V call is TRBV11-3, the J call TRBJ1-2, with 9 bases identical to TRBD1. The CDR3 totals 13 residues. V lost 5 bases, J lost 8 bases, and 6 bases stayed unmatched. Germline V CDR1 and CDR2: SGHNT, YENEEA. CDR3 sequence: CASSPGTGNGYTF. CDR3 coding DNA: TGTGCCAGCAGCCCGGGGACAGGGAACGGCTACACCTTC.

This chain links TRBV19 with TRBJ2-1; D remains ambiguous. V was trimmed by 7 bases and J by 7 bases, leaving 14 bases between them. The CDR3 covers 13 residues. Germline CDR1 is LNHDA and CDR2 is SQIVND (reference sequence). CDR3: CASTPGWVNEQFF. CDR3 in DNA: TGTGCCAGTACCCCCGGTTGGGTGAATGAGCAGTTCTTC.

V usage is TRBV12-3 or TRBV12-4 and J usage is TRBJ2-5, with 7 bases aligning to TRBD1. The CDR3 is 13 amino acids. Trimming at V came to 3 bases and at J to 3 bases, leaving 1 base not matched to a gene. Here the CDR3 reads CASSLGQKETQYF. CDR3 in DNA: TGTGCCAGCAGTTTGGGACAGAAAGAGACCCAGTACTTC.

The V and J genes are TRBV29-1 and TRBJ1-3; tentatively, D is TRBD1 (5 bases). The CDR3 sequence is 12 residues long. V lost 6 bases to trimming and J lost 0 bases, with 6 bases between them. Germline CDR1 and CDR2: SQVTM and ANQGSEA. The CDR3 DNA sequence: TGCAGCGTACAGGACTCTGGAAACACCATATATTTT. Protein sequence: CSVQDSGNTIYF. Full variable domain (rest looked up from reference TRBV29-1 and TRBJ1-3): SAVISQKPSRDICQRGTSLTIQCQVDSQVTMMFWYRQQPGQSLTLIATANQGSEATYESGFVIDKFPISRPNLTFSTLTVSNMSPEDSSIYLCSVQDSGNTIYFGEGSWLTVV.

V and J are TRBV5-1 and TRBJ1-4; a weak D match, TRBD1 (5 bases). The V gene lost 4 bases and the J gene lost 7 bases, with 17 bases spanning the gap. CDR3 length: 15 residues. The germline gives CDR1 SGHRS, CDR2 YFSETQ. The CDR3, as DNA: TGCGCCAGCAGCCTGGTCGGGGGTTTAGGTGAAAAACTGTTTTTT. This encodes CASSLVGGLGEKLFF.

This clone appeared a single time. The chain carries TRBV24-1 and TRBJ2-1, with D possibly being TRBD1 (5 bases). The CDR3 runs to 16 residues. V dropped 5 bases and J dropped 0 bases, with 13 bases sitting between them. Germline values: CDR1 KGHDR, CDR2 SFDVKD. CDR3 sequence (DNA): TGTGCCACCAGTGGTGAACAGGTGCTCTCCTACAATGAGCAGTTCTTC. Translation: CATSGEQVLSYNEQFF.

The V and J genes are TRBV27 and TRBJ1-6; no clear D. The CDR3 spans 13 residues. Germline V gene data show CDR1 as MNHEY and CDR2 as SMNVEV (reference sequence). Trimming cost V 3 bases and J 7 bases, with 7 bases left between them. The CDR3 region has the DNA TGTGCCAGCAGTTTGTGGGGAAATTCACCCCTCCACTTT. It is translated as CASSLWGNSPLHF.

CDR3 nucleotide sequence: TGTGCCAGCAGCCACCCTTATAGCGGGAGCTCCTACAATGAGCAGTTCTTC. As protein: CASSHPYSGSSYNEQFF. The rearrangement links TRBV3-1 (or the pseudogene TRBV3-2) to TRBJ2-1; 9 bases agree with TRBD2. V was clipped by 3 bases and J by 0 bases; unmatched bases: 6. This CDR3 has 17 amino acids. Germline assignment: CDR1 LGHDT and CDR2 YNNKEL (reference sequence).

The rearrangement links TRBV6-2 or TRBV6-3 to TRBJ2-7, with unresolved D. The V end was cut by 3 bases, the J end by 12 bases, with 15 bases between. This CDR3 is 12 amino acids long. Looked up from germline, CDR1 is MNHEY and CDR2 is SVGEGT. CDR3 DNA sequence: TGTGCCAGCAGTTATGCCGATCAGTCACCGTACTTC. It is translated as CASSYADQSPYF.

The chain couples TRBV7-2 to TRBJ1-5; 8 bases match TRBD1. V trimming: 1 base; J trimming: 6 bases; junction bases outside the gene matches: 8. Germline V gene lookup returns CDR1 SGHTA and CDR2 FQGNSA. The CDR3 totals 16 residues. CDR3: CASSLGGTGGSQPQHF. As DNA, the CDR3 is TGTGCCAGCAGCTTAGGTGGGACAGGAGGAAGTCAGCCCCAGCATTTT.

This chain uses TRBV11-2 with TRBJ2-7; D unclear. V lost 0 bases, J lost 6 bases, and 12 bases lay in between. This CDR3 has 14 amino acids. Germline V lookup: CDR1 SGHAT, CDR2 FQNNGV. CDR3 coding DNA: TGTGCCAGCAGCTTAGACTCCACCGGAACCGAGCAGTACTTC. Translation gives CASSLDSTGTEQYF.

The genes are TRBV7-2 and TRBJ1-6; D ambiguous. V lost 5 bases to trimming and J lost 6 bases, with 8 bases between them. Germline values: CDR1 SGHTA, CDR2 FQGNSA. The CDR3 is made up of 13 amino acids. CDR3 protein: CASSPYPNSPLHF. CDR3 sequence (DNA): TGTGCCAGCAGCCCGTACCCTAATTCACCCCTCCACTTT.

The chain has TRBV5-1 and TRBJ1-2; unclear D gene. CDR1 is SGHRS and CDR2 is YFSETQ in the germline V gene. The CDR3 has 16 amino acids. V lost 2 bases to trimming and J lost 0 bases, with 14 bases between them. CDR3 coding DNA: TGCGCCAGCAGCTTCACGACCGGCTTGTCTAACTATGGCTACACCTTC. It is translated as CASSFTTGLSNYGYTF.

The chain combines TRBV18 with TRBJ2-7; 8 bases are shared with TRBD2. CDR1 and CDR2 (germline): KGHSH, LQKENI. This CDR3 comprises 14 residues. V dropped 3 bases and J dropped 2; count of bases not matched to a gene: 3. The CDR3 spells CASSPGGDAYEQYF. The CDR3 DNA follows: TGTGCCAGCTCACCCGGGGGGGATGCCTACGAGCAGTACTTC.

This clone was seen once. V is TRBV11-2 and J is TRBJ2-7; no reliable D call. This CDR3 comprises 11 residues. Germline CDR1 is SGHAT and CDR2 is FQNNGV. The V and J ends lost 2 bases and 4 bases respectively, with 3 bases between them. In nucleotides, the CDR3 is TGTGCCAGCAGCTTAAGGTACGAGCAGTACTTC. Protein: CASSLRYEQYF.

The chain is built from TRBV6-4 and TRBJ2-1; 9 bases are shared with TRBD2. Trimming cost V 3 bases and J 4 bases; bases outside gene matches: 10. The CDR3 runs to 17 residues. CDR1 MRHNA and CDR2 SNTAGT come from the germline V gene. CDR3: CASSETYSAGGYNEQFF. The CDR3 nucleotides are TGTGCCAGCAGTGAAACGTATAGCGCGGGAGGGTACAATGAGCAGTTCTTC.

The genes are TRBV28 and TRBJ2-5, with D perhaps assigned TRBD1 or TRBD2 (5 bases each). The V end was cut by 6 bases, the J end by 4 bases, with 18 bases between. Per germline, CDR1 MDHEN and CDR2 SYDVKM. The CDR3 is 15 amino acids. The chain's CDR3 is CASSPHWDGGETQYF. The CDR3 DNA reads TGTGCCAGCAGCCCGCACTGGGACGGAGGAGAGACCCAGTACTTC.

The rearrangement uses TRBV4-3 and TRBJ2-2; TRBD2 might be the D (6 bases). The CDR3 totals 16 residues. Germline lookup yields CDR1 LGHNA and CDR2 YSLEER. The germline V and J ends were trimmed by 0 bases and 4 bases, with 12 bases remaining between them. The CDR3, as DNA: TGCGCCAGCAGCCAAGATATCACTAGCCCCACCGGGGAGCTGTTTTTT. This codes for CASSQDITSPTGELFF.

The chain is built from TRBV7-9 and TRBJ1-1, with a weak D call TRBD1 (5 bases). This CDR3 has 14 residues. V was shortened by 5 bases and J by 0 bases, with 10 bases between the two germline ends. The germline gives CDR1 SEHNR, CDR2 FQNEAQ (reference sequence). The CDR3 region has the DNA TGTGCCAGCAGCCCCCCGACAGTGAACACTGAAGCTTTCTTT. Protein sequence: CASSPPTVNTEAFF.

The CDR3 loop is CASSPGGGRQNEQFF. The CDR3 nucleotides are TGCGCCAGCAGCCCAGGGGGCGGGAGGCAGAATGAGCAGTTCTTC. The chain joins TRBV4-3 to TRBJ2-1, with D possibly being TRBD1 or TRBD2 (8 bases each). V was shortened by 4 bases and J by 7 bases, with 17 bases between the two germline ends. The germline V gene has CDR1 LGHNA and CDR2 YSLEER. CDR3 length equals 15 residues.

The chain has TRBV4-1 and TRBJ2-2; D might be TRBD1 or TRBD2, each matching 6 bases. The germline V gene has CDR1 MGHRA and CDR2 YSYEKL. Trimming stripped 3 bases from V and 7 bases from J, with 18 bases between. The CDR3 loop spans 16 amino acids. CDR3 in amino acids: CASSHPPEGGSGELFF. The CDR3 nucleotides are TGCGCCAGCAGCCATCCCCCCGAGGGGGGTAGCGGGGAGCTGTTTTTT.

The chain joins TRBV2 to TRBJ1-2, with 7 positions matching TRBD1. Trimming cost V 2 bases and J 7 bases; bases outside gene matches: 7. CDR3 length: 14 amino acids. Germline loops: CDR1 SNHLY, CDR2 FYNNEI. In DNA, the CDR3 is TGTGCCAGCAGTGAATTGATGGCAGGGGGTGGCTACACCTTC. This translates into CASSELMAGGGYTF. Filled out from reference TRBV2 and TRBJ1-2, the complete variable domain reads EPEVTQTPSHQVTQMGQEVILRCVPISNHLYFYWYRQILGQKVEFLVSFYNNEISEKSEIFDDQFSVERPDGSNFTLKIRSTKLEDSAMYFCASSELMAGGGYTFGSGTRLTVV.

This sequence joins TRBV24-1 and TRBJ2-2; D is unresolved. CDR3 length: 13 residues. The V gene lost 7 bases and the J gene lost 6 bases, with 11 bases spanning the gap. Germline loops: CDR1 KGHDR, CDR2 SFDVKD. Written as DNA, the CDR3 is TGTGCCACCAGGGGCCATGATGCCGGGGAGCTGTTTTTT. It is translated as CATRGHDAGELFF.

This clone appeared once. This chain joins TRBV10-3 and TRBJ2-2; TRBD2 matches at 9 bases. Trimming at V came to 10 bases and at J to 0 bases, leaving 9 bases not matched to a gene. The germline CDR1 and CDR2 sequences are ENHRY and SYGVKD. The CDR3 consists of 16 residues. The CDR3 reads CATYFSGGSNTGELFF. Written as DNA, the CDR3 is TGTGCCACCTACTTCAGCGGGGGGTCGAACACCGGGGAGCTGTTTTTT.

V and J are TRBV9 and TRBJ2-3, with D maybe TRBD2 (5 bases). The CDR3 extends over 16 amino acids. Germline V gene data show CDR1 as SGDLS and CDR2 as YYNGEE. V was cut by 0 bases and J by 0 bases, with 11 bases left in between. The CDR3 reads CASSVGLTSSTDTQYF. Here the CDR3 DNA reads TGTGCCAGCAGCGTAGGACTAACCTCTAGCACAGATACGCAGTATTTT. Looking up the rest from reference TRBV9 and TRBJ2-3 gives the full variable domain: DSGVTQTPKHLITATGQRVTLRCSPRSGDLSVYWYQQSLDQGLQFLIQYYNGEERAKGNILERFSAQQFPDLHSELNLSSLELGDSALYFCASSVGLTSSTDTQYFGPGTRLTVL.

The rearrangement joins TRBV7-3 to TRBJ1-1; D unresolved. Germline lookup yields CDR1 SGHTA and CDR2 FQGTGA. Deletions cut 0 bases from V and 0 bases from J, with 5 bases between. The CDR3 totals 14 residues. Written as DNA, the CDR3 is TGTGCCAGCAGCTTAACTGGGATGAACACTGAAGCTTTCTTT. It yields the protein CASSLTGMNTEAFF.

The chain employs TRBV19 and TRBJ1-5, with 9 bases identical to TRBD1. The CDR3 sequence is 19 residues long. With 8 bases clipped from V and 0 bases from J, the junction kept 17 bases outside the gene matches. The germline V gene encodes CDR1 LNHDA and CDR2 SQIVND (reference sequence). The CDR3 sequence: CASWGSGTGSFYSNQPQHF. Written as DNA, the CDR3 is TGTGCCAGTTGGGGGTCCGGGACAGGGAGCTTCTATAGCAATCAGCCCCAGCATTTT.

In DNA, the CDR3 is TGTGCCAGCACCCGTATGGGAGCGGGTATAAATGAGCAGTTCTTC. Protein: CASTRMGAGINEQFF. The chain recombines TRBV7-2 with TRBJ2-1; tentative D call: TRBD2 (6 bases). The ends were cut back, 7 bases at V and 7 bases at J, with 20 bases in the middle. The CDR3 is 15 residues long. The germline V gene has CDR1 SGHTA and CDR2 FQGNSA.

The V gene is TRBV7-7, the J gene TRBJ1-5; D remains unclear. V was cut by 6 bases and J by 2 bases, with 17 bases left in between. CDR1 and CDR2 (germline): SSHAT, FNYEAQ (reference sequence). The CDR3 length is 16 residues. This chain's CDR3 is CASRADHTRGNQPQHF. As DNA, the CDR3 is TGTGCCAGCAGAGCGGACCACACTCGGGGCAATCAGCCCCAGCATTTT.